Following are 30 T cell receptor beta chains from one sample sequenced in a study of T cell responses to AZD1222 COVID-19 vaccine. Assay: immunoSEQ multiplex PCR; the TCRdb copy retains only in-frame clones and omits some. The data contain 90,000 to 120,000 clones, around 94% of them singletons. Material: peripheral blood, obtained on day 0 of AZD1222 vaccination. The receptors shown here come from an adult in good health.

The gene calls are TRBV6-1 and TRBJ1-1, with D possibly matching TRBD1 (5 bases). This CDR3 is 15 amino acids long. Looked up from germline, CDR1 is MNHNS and CDR2 is SASEGT. V was clipped by 3 bases and J by 1 base, with 12 bases between them. The DNA of the CDR3 is TGTGCCAGCAGTGAGCGGGGCTCCAGGAACACTGAAGCTTTCTTT. It codes for CASSERGSRNTEAFF.

This chain joins TRBV4-1 and TRBJ2-2; TRBD1 agrees at 8 bases. V lost 4 bases to trimming and J lost 4 bases; unmatched junction nucleotides: 14. CDR1 MGHRA and CDR2 YSYEKL come from the germline V gene. The CDR3 extends over 18 amino acids. The CDR3 spells CASSRSPQGALATGELFF. The DNA for the CDR3 is TGCGCCAGCAGCCGCTCTCCGCAGGGGGCGCTGGCCACCGGGGAGCTGTTTTTT.

CDR3 bases: TGTGCCAGCAGCGTAGCGGCGAGTCCTGAGCAGTTCTTC. It codes for CASSVAASPEQFF. The rearrangement links TRBV9 to TRBJ2-1; D ambiguous. This CDR3 contains 13 residues. CDR1 is SGDLS, CDR2 YYNGEE, per germline. V lost 0 bases and J 9 bases, leaving 10 bases between the germline ends. Full variable domain (remainder filled in from reference TRBV9 and TRBJ2-1): DSGVTQTPKHLITATGQRVTLRCSPRSGDLSVYWYQQSLDQGLQFLIQYYNGEERAKGNILERFSAQQFPDLHSELNLSSLELGDSALYFCASSVAASPEQFFGPGTRLTVL.

CDR3 bases: TGTGCCAGTAGTGACCAGGGGTTTGGGTCACCCCTCCACTTT. Amino acid sequence: CASSDQGFGSPLHF. The rearrangement joins TRBV19 to TRBJ1-6, with D maybe TRBD1 (6 bases). The CDR3 contains 14 residues. V was shortened by 5 bases and J by 10 bases, with 15 bases between the two germline ends. Germline CDR1 and CDR2: LNHDA and SQIVND (reference sequence). The full variable domain, with the rest looked up from reference TRBV19 and TRBJ1-6, is DGGITQSPKYLFRKEGQNVTLSCEQNLNHDAMYWYRQDPGQGLRLIYYSQIVNDFQKGDIAEGYSVSREKKESFPLTVTSAQKNPTAFYLCASSDQGFGSPLHFGNGTRLTVT.

The gene calls are TRBV14 and TRBJ2-2; the D is unclear. CDR1 SGHDN and CDR2 FVKESK come from the germline V gene. The CDR3 runs 14 residues. V was clipped by 1 base and J by 7 bases, with 10 bases between them. The CDR3 protein is CASSQVYRGGELFF. The CDR3 nucleotides are TGTGCCAGCAGCCAAGTATACCGCGGCGGGGAGCTGTTTTTT.

The chain carries TRBV27 and TRBJ1-2, with unresolved D. This CDR3 is 15 amino acids long. CDR1 and CDR2 (germline): MNHEY, SMNVEV (reference sequence). The V gene lost 5 bases and the J gene lost 4 bases, with 17 bases spanning the gap. The CDR3 reads CASSPWGVKGYGYTF. The CDR3, as DNA: TGTGCCAGCAGTCCGTGGGGTGTAAAAGGCTATGGCTACACCTTC.

This sequence joins TRBV5-5 and TRBJ1-5, with TRBD1 matching 11 bases. The V and J ends lost 2 bases and 6 bases, in that order; junction bases with no gene match: 7. The CDR3 is 16 residues long. Germline lookup yields CDR1 SGHKS and CDR2 YYEKEE (reference sequence). The CDR3 sequence is CASSLGSGTGGQPQHF. CDR3 coding DNA: TGTGCCAGCAGCTTAGGTAGCGGGACAGGGGGTCAGCCCCAGCATTTT.

The genes are TRBV12-3 or TRBV12-4 and TRBJ1-5, with a weak D call TRBD1 (5 bases). The CDR3 totals 13 residues. The germline V and J ends were trimmed by 1 base and 8 bases, with 9 bases remaining between them. The CDR3 bases are TGTGCCAGCAGTTTAGGACGGGGGGAGCCCCAGCATTTT. Protein sequence: CASSLGRGEPQHF.

The rearrangement uses TRBV11-3 and TRBJ1-2; maybe TRBD1 (5 bases). The CDR3 contains 14 residues. Looked up from germline, CDR1 is SGHNT and CDR2 is YENEEA. With 1 base removed from V and 10 bases from J, the gap between germline ends came to 16 bases. Here the CDR3 DNA reads TGTGCCAGCAGCTTAGGCTTTCAGGGTGCGGACTACACCTTC. Protein: CASSLGFQGADYTF.

The chain recombines TRBV15 with TRBJ1-2; D gene ambiguous. The CDR3 has 13 residues. CDR1 LNHNV and CDR2 YYDKDF come from the germline V gene (reference sequence). Trimming shortened V by 1 base and J by 0 bases, and 3 bases separated the two germline ends. In DNA, the CDR3 is TGTGCCACCAGCAGAGCTGCTAACTATGGCTACACCTTC. It yields the protein CATSRAANYGYTF.

The table lists this clone with a count of one. This chain links TRBV10-3 with TRBJ2-7, with a possible D match to TRBD2 (6 bases). The CDR3 spans 15 residues. The germline gives CDR1 ENHRY, CDR2 SYGVKD. V was pared by 3 bases and J by 0 bases, with 12 bases between. The CDR3 DNA reads TGTGCCATCAGTGATACGCAGCGGGCCTCCTACGAGCAGTACTTC. This encodes CAISDTQRASYEQYF.

The rearrangement uses TRBV11-1 and TRBJ2-3; TRBD1 agrees at 8 bases. Trimming took 5 bases from V and 3 from J; bases not matched to a gene: 7. CDR1 is SGHAT, CDR2 FQDESV, per germline (reference sequence). This CDR3 is 15 amino acids long. CDR3: CASSKGQGRTDTQYF. CDR3 nucleotide sequence: TGTGCCAGCAGCAAAGGACAGGGTCGGACAGATACGCAGTATTTT. The entire variable domain, with the rest obtained from reference TRBV11-1 and TRBJ2-3, is as follows: EAEVAQSPRYKITEKSQAVAFWCDPISGHATLYWYRQILGQGPELLVQFQDESVVDDSQLPKDRFSAERLKGVDSTLKIQPAELGDSAMYLCASSKGQGRTDTQYFGPGTRLTVL.

This clone was recorded only once. CDR3 region: CASSYLPGDYEQYF. CDR3 sequence (DNA): TGCGCCAGCAGTTACCTCCCCGGGGACTACGAGCAGTACTTC. The chain joins TRBV4-3 to TRBJ2-7, with a weak D call TRBD2 (5 bases). Germline CDR1 is LGHNA and CDR2 is YSLEER. Trimming took off 6 bases at V and 3 bases at J, with 15 bases between the two ends. The length of the CDR3 is 14 residues.

The chain combines TRBV7-2 with TRBJ1-3; 7 positions agree with TRBD1. The CDR3 loop spans 15 amino acids. Germline values: CDR1 SGHTA, CDR2 FQGNSA. J gave up 0 bases and V 6 bases, and 5 bases lay outside the gene matches. CDR3 nucleotide sequence: TGTGCCAGCAGGACGACAGGGTCCTCTGGAAACACCATATATTTT. Its protein is CASRTTGSSGNTIYF. Full variable domain (missing parts from reference TRBV7-2 and TRBJ1-3): GAGVSQSPSNKVTEKGKDVELRCDPISGHTALYWYRQSLGQGLEFLIYFQGNSAPDKSGLPSDRFSAERTGGSVSTLTIQRTQQEDSAVYLCASRTTGSSGNTIYFGEGSWLTVV.

V is TRBV3-1 (or the pseudogene TRBV3-2) and J is TRBJ2-7; 8 bases agree with TRBD1. Germline trimming cut 4 bases from V and 3 bases from J; bases unmatched to any gene: 8. Germline CDR1 LGHDT, CDR2 YNNKEL (reference sequence). This CDR3 contains 15 residues. The CDR3 here is CASSLMDREFYEQYF. The CDR3 DNA reads as TGTGCCAGCAGCCTTATGGACAGGGAGTTCTACGAGCAGTACTTC.

The rearrangement joins TRBV4-3 to TRBJ1-2; unclear D gene. This CDR3 contains 14 residues. The germline V and J ends were trimmed by 0 bases and 6 bases, with 11 bases remaining between them. CDR1 and CDR2 from the germline V gene are LGHNA and YSLEER. This CDR3 is CASSQDPRLDGYTF. The CDR3 bases are TGCGCCAGCAGCCAAGATCCCAGGTTGGATGGCTACACCTTC.

The chain has TRBV3-1 (or the pseudogene TRBV3-2) and TRBJ2-7, with a possible D match to TRBD1 (6 bases). V was pared by 0 bases and J by 2 bases, with 11 bases between. CDR1 is LGHDT and CDR2 is YNNKEL in the germline V gene (reference sequence). The CDR3 consists of 15 residues. CDR3 protein: CASSQDLGAPYEQYF. The CDR3 DNA reads TGTGCCAGCAGCCAAGATTTGGGGGCCCCCTACGAGCAGTACTTC.

This clone was observed a few times. The V and J genes are TRBV6-2 or TRBV6-3 and TRBJ2-7; D assignment may be TRBD1 or TRBD2 (6 bases each). The V end was cut by 6 bases, the J end by 2 bases, with 17 bases between. Germline CDR1 and CDR2: MNHEY and SVGEGT. This CDR3 is built from 15 residues. CDR3 protein: CASSSAGGGTYEQYF. The CDR3 DNA sequence: TGTGCCAGCAGCTCGGCCGGGGGCGGTACCTACGAGCAGTACTTC.

The V gene is TRBV6-5, the J gene TRBJ1-2; a possible D gene is TRBD1 (6 bases). CDR1 is MNHEY and CDR2 is SVGAGI in the germline V gene. The CDR3 totals 12 residues. The V gene lost 4 bases and the J gene lost 7 bases, with 10 bases spanning the gap. In DNA, the CDR3 is TGTGCCAGCAGTTCCACAGGGTTTGGCTACACCTTC. Its protein product is CASSSTGFGYTF.

This chain joins TRBV11-3 and TRBJ1-1; D is possibly TRBD1 (5 bases). Germline lookup yields CDR1 SGHNT and CDR2 YENEEA. This CDR3 is 13 amino acids long. Trimming removed 0 bases at V and 8 bases at J, with 10 bases between. CDR3 sequence reads: CASSLDGGTEAFF. CDR3 bases: TGTGCCAGCAGCTTAGACGGCGGGACCGAAGCTTTCTTT.

The gene calls are TRBV7-3 and TRBJ2-5; 7 positions match TRBD1. This CDR3 has 15 residues. J was trimmed by 5 bases and V by 4 bases; bases with no gene match: 10. Germline V gives CDR1 SGHTA, CDR2 FQGTGA. In nucleotides, the CDR3 is TGTGCCAGCAGCTCGCGTCCGGGACAGCGGGAGACCCAGTACTTC. Protein sequence: CASSSRPGQRETQYF.

The J gene is TRBJ2-4, the V gene TRBV7-9, with D possibly being TRBD1 (6 bases). This CDR3 contains 18 residues. Germline CDR1 and CDR2: SEHNR and FQNEAQ (reference sequence). V was cut by 5 bases and J by 0 bases, with 20 bases left in between. The CDR3 here is CASSARGTNFLAKNIQYF. The CDR3 nucleotides are TGTGCCAGCAGCGCAAGGGGGACAAACTTTTTAGCCAAAAACATTCAGTACTTC.

A few counts support this clone. The rearrangement links TRBV30 to TRBJ2-6; D possibly corresponds to TRBD1 (6 bases). From germline, CDR1 is GTSNPN and CDR2 SVGIG (reference sequence). V gave up 5 bases and J gave up 0 bases, with 17 bases separating them. The CDR3 has 17 amino acids. This chain's CDR3 is CAWGIGGSASGANVLTF. The CDR3 nucleotides read TGTGCCTGGGGGATAGGGGGATCCGCCTCTGGGGCCAACGTCCTGACTTTC.

V is TRBV6-1 and J is TRBJ1-4; no reliable D call. The CDR3 spans 16 residues. CDR1 and CDR2 from the germline V gene are MNHNS and SASEGT. V lost 0 bases and J 0 bases, leaving 8 bases between the germline ends. The CDR3 DNA reads TGTGCCAGCAGTGAAGCGAAGGTAGCAACTAATGAAAAACTGTTTTTT. As protein: CASSEAKVATNEKLFF.

This chain uses TRBV18 with TRBJ2-2; 7 bases fit TRBD1. V was clipped by 4 bases and J by 2 bases; unmatched bases: 4. The CDR3 covers 15 residues. CDR1 and CDR2 (germline): KGHSH, LQKENI. The CDR3 nucleotides are TGTGCCAGCTCACAGGGACAGCTCAACACCGGGGAGCTGTTTTTT. Translation gives CASSQGQLNTGELFF.

The rearrangement links TRBV5-5 to TRBJ1-5, with no clear D. The V and J ends lost 1 base and 4 bases respectively, with 15 bases between them. Germline CDR1 is SGHKS and CDR2 is YYEKEE (reference sequence). The CDR3 length is 16 residues. The CDR3 bases are TGTGCCAGCAGCTTGAGAGGATCGTCTATGAATCAGCCCCAGCATTTT. Translation: CASSLRGSSMNQPQHF. Supplemented by reference TRBV5-5 and TRBJ1-5, the full variable domain reads DAGVTQSPTHLIKTRGQQVTLRCSPISGHKSVSWYQQVLGQGPQFIFQYYEKEERGRGNFPDRFSARQFPNYSSELNVNALLLGDSALYLCASSLRGSSMNQPQHFGDGTRLSIL.

The rearrangement uses TRBV2 and TRBJ1-3; 11 nucleotides align to TRBD1. V was clipped by 6 bases and J by 5 bases; unmatched bases: 6. The CDR3 runs 15 residues. The germline CDR1 and CDR2 sequences are SNHLY and FYNNEI. The CDR3 DNA sequence: TGTGCCAGCAGCTTCGGACAGGGGGCTCGAAACACCATATATTTT. It is translated as CASSFGQGARNTIYF. Full variable domain (rest looked up from reference TRBV2 and TRBJ1-3): EPEVTQTPSHQVTQMGQEVILRCVPISNHLYFYWYRQILGQKVEFLVSFYNNEISEKSEIFDDQFSVERPDGSNFTLKIRSTKLEDSAMYFCASSFGQGARNTIYFGEGSWLTVV.

The chain employs TRBV7-9 and TRBJ2-1; tentatively, D is TRBD1 (5 bases). The CDR3 is 15 residues long. CDR1 SEHNR and CDR2 FQNEAQ come from the germline V gene (reference sequence). V was trimmed by 3 bases and J by 8 bases, leaving 17 bases between them. This CDR3 reads CASSFSGLRLHEQFF. For the CDR3, the DNA is TGTGCCAGCAGCTTTTCAGGGCTCCGACTTCATGAGCAGTTCTTC.

This clone was observed once. The chain couples TRBV11-3 to TRBJ2-3; D call uncertain. The CDR3 covers 15 residues. V was trimmed by 1 base and J by 2 bases, leaving 10 bases between them. From germline, CDR1 is SGHNT and CDR2 YENEEA. CDR3 coding DNA: TGTGCCAGCAGCTTAGGGTCTTGGGACACAGATACGCAGTATTTT. It specifies CASSLGSWDTDTQYF.

V is TRBV7-6 and J is TRBJ2-1; TRBD1 matches 7 bases. The CDR3 loop spans 19 amino acids. CDR1 and CDR2 from the germline V gene are SGHVS and FNYEAQ. J gave up 8 bases and V 4 bases, and 23 bases lay outside the gene matches. CDR3 region: CASSSRTGFERLLQDEQFF. The CDR3, as DNA: TGTGCCAGCAGCTCACGGACAGGTTTCGAACGCTTGCTACAGGATGAGCAGTTCTTC.